This TCR beta chain was sequenced during a study of cytomegalovirus exposure and HLA in healthy donors. Overall study findings and caveats: In a later analysis, TCR beta V- and J-gene trimming was associated with a missense DCLRE1C variant. Available immune exposure information covered CMV serostatus only. About 87% or about 30% of the time was how often most TCR beta V segments were productive, according to an earlier analysis.

Regarding donors, all were healthy bone marrow donors. The PCR was carried out with 60 Vbeta primers and 13 Jbeta primers. Assay used: immunoSEQ multiplex PCR; TCRdb lists only in-frame clones, some missing. In the table there are over 150,000 clones, roughly 80% of which are singletons. To note about this clone: Its antigen is still unknown.

V lost 4 bases and J lost 1; bases outside the gene matches: 9. CDR1 SGHRS and CDR2 YFSETQ come from the germline V gene. This CDR3 spans 17 amino acids. The V call is TRBV5-1, the J call TRBJ2-5, with 11 bases lining up with TRBD2. Material for sequencing was PBMCs. The TCR was taken from a man aged 40-50 years in good health and CMV-seronegative. In nucleotides, the CDR3 is TGCGCCAGCAGCCCGGGAGGTAGCGGGGGGGTCCAAGAGACCCAGTACTTC. Amino acids: CASSPGGSGGVQETQYF.